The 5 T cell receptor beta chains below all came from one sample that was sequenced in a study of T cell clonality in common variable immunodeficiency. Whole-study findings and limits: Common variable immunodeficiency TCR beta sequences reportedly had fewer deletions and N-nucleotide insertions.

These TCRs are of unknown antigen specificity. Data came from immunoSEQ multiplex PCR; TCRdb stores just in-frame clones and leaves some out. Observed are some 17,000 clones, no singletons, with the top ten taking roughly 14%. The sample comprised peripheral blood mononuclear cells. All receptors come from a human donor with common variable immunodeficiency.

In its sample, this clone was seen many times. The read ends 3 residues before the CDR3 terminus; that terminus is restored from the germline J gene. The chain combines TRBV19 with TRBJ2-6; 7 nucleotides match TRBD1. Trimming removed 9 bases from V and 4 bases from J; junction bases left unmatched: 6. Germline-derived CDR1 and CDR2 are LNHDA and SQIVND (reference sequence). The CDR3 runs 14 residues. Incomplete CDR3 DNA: TGTGCCAGCCGTAAGGGGGCCGGGGCCAACGTC. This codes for CASRKGAGANV. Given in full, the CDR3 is CASRKGAGANVLTF.

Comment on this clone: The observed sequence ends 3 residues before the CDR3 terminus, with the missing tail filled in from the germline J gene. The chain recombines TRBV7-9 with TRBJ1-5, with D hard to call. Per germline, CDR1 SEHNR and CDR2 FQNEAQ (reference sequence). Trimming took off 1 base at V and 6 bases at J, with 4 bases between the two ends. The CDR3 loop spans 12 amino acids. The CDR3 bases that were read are TGTGCCAGCAGCTTAGACGGTCAGCCC. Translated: CASSLDGQP. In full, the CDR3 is CASSLDGQPQHF.

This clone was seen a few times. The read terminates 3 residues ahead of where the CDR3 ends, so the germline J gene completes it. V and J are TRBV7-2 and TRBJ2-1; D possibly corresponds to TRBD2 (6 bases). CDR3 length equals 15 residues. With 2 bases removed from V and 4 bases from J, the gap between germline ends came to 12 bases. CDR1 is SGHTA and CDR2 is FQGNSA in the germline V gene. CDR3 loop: CASSLMVAEYNEQFF. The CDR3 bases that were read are TGTGCCAGCAGCTTAATGGTAGCGGAGTACAATGAG. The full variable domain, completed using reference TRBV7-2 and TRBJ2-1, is GAGVSQSPSNKVTEKGKDVELRCDPISGHTALYWYRQSLGQGLEFLIYFQGNSAPDKSGLPSDRFSAERTGGSVSTLTIQRTQQEDSAVYLCASSLMVAEYNEQFFGPGTRLTVL.

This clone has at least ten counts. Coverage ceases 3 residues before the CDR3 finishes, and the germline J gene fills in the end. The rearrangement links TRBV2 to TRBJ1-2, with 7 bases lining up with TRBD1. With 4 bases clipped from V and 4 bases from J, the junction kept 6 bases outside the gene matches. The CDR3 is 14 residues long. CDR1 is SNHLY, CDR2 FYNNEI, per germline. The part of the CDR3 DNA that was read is TGTGCCAGCAGTGCCCGACAGGGAGGCTATGGC. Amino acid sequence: CASSARQGGYG. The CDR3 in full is CASSARQGGYGYTF.

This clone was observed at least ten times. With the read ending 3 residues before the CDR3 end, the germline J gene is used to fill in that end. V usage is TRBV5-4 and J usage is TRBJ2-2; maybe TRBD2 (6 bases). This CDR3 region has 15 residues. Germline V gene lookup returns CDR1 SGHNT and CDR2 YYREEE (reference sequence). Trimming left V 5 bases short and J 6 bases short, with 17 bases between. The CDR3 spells CASSSRGSGAGELFF. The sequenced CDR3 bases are TGTGCCAGCAGTTCCCGGGGGTCGGGAGCCGGGGAG.